The rows below give T cell receptor beta chains drawn from one sample of a study of blood T cells in healthy people across ages. Using its own MiXCR run on the 5' RACE reads, TCRdb lists one record per CDR3 protein. The table lists hundreds of thousands of distinct CDR3 sequences, roughly 44% of them singletons. What was sequenced was blood. These receptors originate from a man aged 55 to 70 in good health. Both conserved end residues are part of each CDR3. Each record gives: clone size, V gene, CDR3 protein. Clone size is given for some rows only: seen once, a few or many times, or a class if the clone is expanded.

abundance: .
v_gene: TRBV20-1
CDR3aa: CSARAVRSTQYF

abundance: few
v_gene: TRBV4-1
CDR3aa: CASSQEGNYEQYF

abundance: .
v_gene: TRBV11-2
CDR3aa: CASSLEGRGGELFF

abundance: .
v_gene: TRBV9
CDR3aa: CASSVVRDKIHTEAFF

abundance: many
v_gene: TRBV5-1
CDR3aa: CASSLQGGENIQYF

abundance: .
v_gene: TRBV30
CDR3aa: CAWTPGAAKNIQYF

abundance: .
v_gene: TRBV7-2
CDR3aa: CASSSEVTDTQYF

abundance: .
v_gene: TRBV11-3
CDR3aa: CASSLDGGSSYNEQFF

abundance: .
v_gene: TRBV7-2
CDR3aa: CASSRLGAETHYF

abundance: few
v_gene: TRBV2
CDR3aa: CASSEGRGGQFF

abundance: few
v_gene: TRBV5-6
CDR3aa: CASSLFSGSEKLFF

abundance: .
v_gene: TRBV29-1
CDR3aa: CSGMSGLRDEQYF

abundance: .
v_gene: TRBV7-2
CDR3aa: CASCSPNQETQYF

abundance: .
v_gene: TRBV6-5
CDR3aa: CASRGTGTALGTQYF

abundance: .
v_gene: TRBV6-2/TRBV6-3
CDR3aa: CAGSSIGRGLYSPLHF

abundance: .
v_gene: TRBV5-1
CDR3aa: CASSLQGPQDTQYF

abundance: .
v_gene: TRBV12-3/TRBV12-4
CDR3aa: CASGWGQGDNEQFF

abundance: few
v_gene: TRBV10-2
CDR3aa: CASSELQAGPNYEQYF

abundance: .
v_gene: TRBV2
CDR3aa: CASRRGTSHEQFF

abundance: few
v_gene: TRBV9
CDR3aa: CASSVAPFSYNEQFF

abundance: few
v_gene: TRBV6-5
CDR3aa: CASSSRAINYGYTF

abundance: .
v_gene: TRBV5-1
CDR3aa: CASSLEGGDQETQYF